This T cell receptor (beta chain) was captured by sequencing in a study of cytomegalovirus exposure and HLA in healthy donors. PCR involved 60 Vbeta and 13 Jbeta primers. Data came from immunoSEQ multiplex PCR; TCRdb stores just in-frame clones and leaves some out. The sample includes around 100,000 clones, approximately 77% of them seen just once. The CDR3 extends over 15 amino acids. The V gene end was trimmed by 10 bases and the J gene end by 2 bases; junction bases not matched to a gene: 8. Looked up from germline, CDR1 is SGHVS and CDR2 is FQNEAQ. As to this clone: Its target is unknown.

Broader study findings: In a later analysis, the majority of CMV-associated beta chains seemingly showed HLA restriction. The study dropped some indistinguishable V segments, TRBV6-2 and TRBV6-3 among them. As was reported, the HLA-A and HLA-B alleles of most subjects were accurately predicted from TCR beta sequences. In a later analysis, at a false discovery rate of 0.05, 17,000 or so TCR beta sequences matched HLA alleles.

The specimen was PBMCs. This rearrangement joins TRBV7-8 to TRBJ2-6, with TRBD1 matching 7 bases. The source is a male donor in good health and CMV-seropositive. CDR3 amino acids: CATLPQGAGANVLTF. DNA for the CDR3: TGTGCCACCCTCCCTCAGGGGGCTGGGGCCAACGTCCTGACTTTC.